These 18 T cell receptor beta chains originate from one sample sequenced in a study of blood T cell repertoires in COVID-19. Clones were sequenced by immunoSEQ multiplex PCR, and TCRdb holds only the in-frame ones, with some missing. The sample lists over 45,000 clones, roughly 80% occurring once. Sequencing was done on a sample of peripheral blood. These receptors all stem from a human donor in a cohort sampled during active or convalescent COVID-19.

This clone occurred a few times. The chain employs TRBV19 and TRBJ1-3; 7 nucleotides align to TRBD1. V lost 7 bases and J lost 4; bases outside the gene matches: 4. This CDR3 comprises 13 residues. Looked up from germline, CDR1 is LNHDA and CDR2 is SQIVND (reference sequence). CDR3 amino acids: CASKTGLGNTIYF. The DNA for the CDR3 is TGTGCCAGTAAGACAGGGCTCGGAAACACCATATATTTT.

The chain joins TRBV3-1 (or the pseudogene TRBV3-2) to TRBJ1-2; perhaps TRBD1 as D (5 bases). V shed 1 base and J shed 11 bases, with 14 bases lying between them. Germline-derived CDR1 and CDR2 are LGHDT and YNNKEL (reference sequence). The CDR3 length is 13 residues. This CDR3 reads CASSQVPETAYTF. The CDR3 region has the DNA TGTGCCAGCAGCCAAGTTCCCGAGACAGCATACACCTTC.

V and J are TRBV7-2 and TRBJ2-5; 7 nucleotides match TRBD2. This CDR3 is built from 14 residues. V was pared by 5 bases and J by 4 bases, with 7 bases of the junction left unmatched. Germline V gene sequence: CDR1 SGHTA, CDR2 FQGNSA. CDR3 sequence reads: CASSPTSATETQYF. The CDR3 DNA reads TGTGCCAGCAGCCCAACTAGCGCCACAGAGACCCAGTACTTC.

This CDR3 is CASSLEASKETQYF. The CDR3 bases are TGCGCCAGCAGCTTGGAGGCTAGCAAAGAGACCCAGTACTTC. This chain uses TRBV5-1 with TRBJ2-5, with D maybe TRBD2 (5 bases). This CDR3 comprises 14 residues. Germline CDR1 and CDR2: SGHRS and YFSETQ. V lost 0 bases to trimming and J lost 3 bases, with 9 bases between them.

The V and J genes are TRBV19 and TRBJ1-2; 7 nucleotides match TRBD1. Germline trimming cut 5 bases from V and 6 bases from J; bases unmatched to any gene: 9. This CDR3 is 14 amino acids long. CDR1 LNHDA and CDR2 SQIVND come from the germline V gene (reference sequence). The CDR3 sequence is CASSSQQGTDGYTF. The CDR3 DNA reads TGTGCCAGTAGTTCTCAACAGGGGACCGATGGCTACACCTTC.

The chain recombines TRBV7-2 with TRBJ2-5; D is perhaps TRBD2 (5 bases). CDR1 and CDR2 (germline): SGHTA, FQGNSA. The CDR3 is 15 residues long. V was cut by 2 bases and J by 1 base, with 11 bases left in between. The CDR3 sequence is CASSLTRDSQETQYF. DNA of the CDR3: TGTGCCAGCAGCTTAACGAGGGATAGCCAAGAGACCCAGTACTTC.

To note about this clone: Germline is not matched at one junction end, which may reflect a read error. V gene TRBV25-1 combines with J gene TRBJ2-1; 7 bases map to TRBD1. The CDR3 has 12 residues. Germline V gene lookup returns CDR1 MGHDK and CDR2 SYGVNS. The CDR3 loop reads CASSGIDRERIF. The CDR3 DNA sequence: TGTGCCAGCAGTGGGATCGACAGGGAAAGGATCTTC.

The chain carries TRBV6-4 and TRBJ1-6; TRBD1 matches at 7 bases. Losses at the gene ends were 3 bases for V and 6 bases for J; bases not matched to a gene: 8. The germline V gene has CDR1 MRHNA and CDR2 SNTAGT. CDR3 length: 16 amino acids. This CDR3 reads CASSEVQGTVNSPLHF. CDR3 nucleotides: TGTGCCAGCAGTGAGGTCCAGGGGACAGTTAATTCACCCCTCCACTTT.

V and J are TRBV9 and TRBJ2-7; 8 bases align to TRBD2. Germline V lookup: CDR1 SGDLS, CDR2 YYNGEE. J gave up 4 bases and V 0 bases, and 6 bases lay outside the gene matches. The CDR3 loop spans 15 amino acids. The CDR3 region is CASSVESGGVYEQYF. Written as DNA, the CDR3 is TGTGCCAGCAGCGTAGAGAGCGGGGGAGTGTACGAGCAGTACTTC. Supplemented by reference TRBV9 and TRBJ2-7, the full variable domain reads DSGVTQTPKHLITATGQRVTLRCSPRSGDLSVYWYQQSLDQGLQFLIQYYNGEERAKGNILERFSAQQFPDLHSELNLSSLELGDSALYFCASSVESGGVYEQYFGPGTRLTVT.

In regard to this clone: Other DNA sequences in this sample translate to the same CDR3. DNA for the CDR3: TGTGCCAGCAGTTGGGGGCAGGGCAATGAGCAGTTCTTC. Translated: CASSWGQGNEQFF. The genes are TRBV6-5 and TRBJ2-1, with D perhaps matching TRBD1 (6 bases). Trimming shortened V by 4 bases and J by 6 bases, and 10 bases separated the two germline ends. Germline V gene lookup returns CDR1 MNHEY and CDR2 SVGAGI. The CDR3 is 13 amino acids.

The chain employs TRBV2 and TRBJ2-5; possible D gene TRBD1, 5 bases. This CDR3 is built from 15 residues. Deletions cut 3 bases from V and 2 bases from J, with 13 bases between. CDR1 is SNHLY and CDR2 is FYNNEI in the germline V gene. CDR3 sequence: CASSEGPTGQETQYF. In DNA form, the CDR3 reads TGTGCCAGCAGTGAGGGTCCCACAGGTCAAGAGACCCAGTACTTC.

This clone has a single count. The J gene is TRBJ2-7, the V gene TRBV9, with TRBD2 matching over 15 bases. Germline values: CDR1 SGDLS, CDR2 YYNGEE. V shed 3 bases and J 6 bases; nucleotides not matched to a gene: 13. This CDR3 is built from 18 residues. CDR3 protein: CASSAGLAGGARNGEQYF. DNA of the CDR3: TGTGCCAGCAGCGCCGGACTAGCGGGGGGGGCTCGAAACGGCGAGCAGTACTTC.

The J gene is TRBJ2-3, the V gene TRBV11-2; 8 bases are shared with TRBD2. Trimming at V came to 5 bases and at J to 4 bases, leaving 14 bases not matched to a gene. The CDR3 loop spans 17 amino acids. Germline CDR1 is SGHAT and CDR2 is FQNNGV. The CDR3, as DNA: TGTGCCAGCAGCCCCGGGCCGGCGGGGGGTGGCGCAGATACGCAGTATTTT. This codes for CASSPGPAGGGADTQYF.

The CDR3 DNA reads as TGTGCCAGCTCCCGACTAGCGGGGGGGATTGCTAGCACAGATACGCAGTATTTT. Translating gives CASSRLAGGIASTDTQYF. The chain couples TRBV9 to TRBJ2-3, with 14 nucleotides matching TRBD2. The CDR3 extends over 18 amino acids. V shed 7 bases, J shed 0 bases, and the junction held 10 bases outside the gene matches. CDR1 is SGDLS and CDR2 is YYNGEE in the germline V gene.

This rearrangement joins TRBV6-2 or TRBV6-3 to TRBJ2-1; D is perhaps TRBD1 (6 bases). CDR1 and CDR2 from the germline V gene are MNHEY and SVGEGT. The CDR3 sequence is 16 residues long. V lost 4 bases and J lost 8, with 21 bases in between. The CDR3: CASSSSGTLRGDEQFF. The DNA for the CDR3 is TGTGCCAGCAGTTCCTCCGGGACACTTAGAGGGGATGAGCAGTTCTTC.

As regards this clone: An end of the junction does not agree with germline; a read error may underlie this. The chain is built from TRBV12-3 or TRBV12-4 and TRBJ2-7, with D perhaps matching TRBD2 (5 bases). The length of the CDR3 is 13 residues. CDR3 DNA sequence: TGTGCCAGCAGTTTGGTGGACCGGGGTGGGATAAGCTTC. Protein: CASSLVDRGGISF.

This clone is a singleton in its sample. This rearrangement joins TRBV29-1 to TRBJ2-7, with unresolved D. The CDR3 has 15 amino acids. In germline, CDR1 is SQVTM, CDR2 ANQGSEA. V gave up 4 bases and J gave up 0 bases, with 16 bases separating them. As DNA, the CDR3 is TGCAGCGTTGTCCCTCCGGGTCACTCCTCCTACGAGCAGTACTTC. It translates to CSVVPPGHSSYEQYF.

This chain uses TRBV3-1 (or the pseudogene TRBV3-2) with TRBJ2-1; 9 bases align to TRBD2. Trimming took 1 base from V and 10 from J; bases not matched to a gene: 5. The CDR3 totals 14 residues. The germline CDR1 and CDR2 sequences are LGHDT and YNNKEL (reference sequence). The DNA of the CDR3 is TGTGCCAGCAGCCAAGGGCGGGGGGGCGGAGAGCAGTTCTTC. It encodes CASSQGRGGGEQFF.